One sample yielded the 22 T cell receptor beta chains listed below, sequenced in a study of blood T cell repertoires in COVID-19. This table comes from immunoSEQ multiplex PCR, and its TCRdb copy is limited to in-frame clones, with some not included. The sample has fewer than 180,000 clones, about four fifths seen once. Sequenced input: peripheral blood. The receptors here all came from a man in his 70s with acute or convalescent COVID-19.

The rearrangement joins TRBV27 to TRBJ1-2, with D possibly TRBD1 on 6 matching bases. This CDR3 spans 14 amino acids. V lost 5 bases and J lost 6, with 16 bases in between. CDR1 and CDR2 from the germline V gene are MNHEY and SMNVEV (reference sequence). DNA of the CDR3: TGTGCCAGCAGTCCGACAGGTCAGGAGAATGGCTACACCTTC. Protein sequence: CASSPTGQENGYTF.

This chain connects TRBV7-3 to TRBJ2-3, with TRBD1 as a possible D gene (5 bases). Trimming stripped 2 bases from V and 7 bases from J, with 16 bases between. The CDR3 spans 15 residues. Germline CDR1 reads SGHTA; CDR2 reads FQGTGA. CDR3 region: CASSLWGQHPNTQYF. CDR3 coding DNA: TGTGCCAGCAGCTTATGGGGCCAGCACCCCAATACGCAGTATTTT.

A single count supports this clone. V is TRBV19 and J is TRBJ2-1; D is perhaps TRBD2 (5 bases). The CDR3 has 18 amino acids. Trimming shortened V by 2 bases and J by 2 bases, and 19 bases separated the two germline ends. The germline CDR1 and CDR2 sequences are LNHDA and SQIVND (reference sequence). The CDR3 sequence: CASSIRPPGFSTYNEQFF. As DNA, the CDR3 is TGTGCCAGTAGTATACGTCCCCCGGGATTTAGTACCTACAATGAGCAGTTCTTC. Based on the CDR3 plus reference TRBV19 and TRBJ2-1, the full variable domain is DGGITQSPKYLFRKEGQNVTLSCEQNLNHDAMYWYRQDPGQGLRLIYYSQIVNDFQKGDIAEGYSVSREKKESFPLTVTSAQKNPTAFYLCASSIRPPGFSTYNEQFFGPGTRLTVL.

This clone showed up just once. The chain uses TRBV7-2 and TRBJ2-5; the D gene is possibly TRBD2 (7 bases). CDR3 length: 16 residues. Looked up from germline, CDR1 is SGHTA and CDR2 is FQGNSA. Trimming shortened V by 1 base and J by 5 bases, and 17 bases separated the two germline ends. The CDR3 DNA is TGTGCCAGCAGCTTAGAACCGGGGGGCAGGGGTGAGACCCAGTACTTC. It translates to CASSLEPGGRGETQYF. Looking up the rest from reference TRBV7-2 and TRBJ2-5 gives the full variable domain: GAGVSQSPSNKVTEKGKDVELRCDPISGHTALYWYRQSLGQGLEFLIYFQGNSAPDKSGLPSDRFSAERTGGSVSTLTIQRTQQEDSAVYLCASSLEPGGRGETQYFGPGTRLLVL.

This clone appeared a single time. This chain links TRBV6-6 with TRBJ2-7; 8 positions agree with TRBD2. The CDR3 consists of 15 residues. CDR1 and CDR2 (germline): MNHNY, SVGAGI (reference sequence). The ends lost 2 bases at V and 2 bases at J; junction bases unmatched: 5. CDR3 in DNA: TGTGCCAGCAGTTACCAACTAGCGGCAACCTACGAGCAGTACTTC. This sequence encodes CASSYQLAATYEQYF.

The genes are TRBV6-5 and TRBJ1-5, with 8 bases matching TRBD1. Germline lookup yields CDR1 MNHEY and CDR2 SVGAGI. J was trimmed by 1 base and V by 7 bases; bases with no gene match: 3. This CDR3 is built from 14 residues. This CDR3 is CASIQGASNQPQHF. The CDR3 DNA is TGTGCCAGCATCCAGGGGGCAAGCAATCAGCCCCAGCATTTT.

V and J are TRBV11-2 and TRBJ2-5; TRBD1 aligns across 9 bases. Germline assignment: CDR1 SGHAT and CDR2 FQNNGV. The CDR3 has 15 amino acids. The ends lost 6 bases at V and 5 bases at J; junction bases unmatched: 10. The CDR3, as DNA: TGTGCCAGCAGACCAGGGACAGGGTTATGGGAGACCCAGTACTTC. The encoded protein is CASRPGTGLWETQYF.

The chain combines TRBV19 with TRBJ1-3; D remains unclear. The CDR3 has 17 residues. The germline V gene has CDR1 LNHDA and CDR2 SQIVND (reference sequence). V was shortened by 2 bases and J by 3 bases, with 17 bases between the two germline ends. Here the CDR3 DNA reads TGTGCCAGTAGTATACGGGTGTCGGGAAGATATGGAAACACCATATATTTT. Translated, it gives CASSIRVSGRYGNTIYF.

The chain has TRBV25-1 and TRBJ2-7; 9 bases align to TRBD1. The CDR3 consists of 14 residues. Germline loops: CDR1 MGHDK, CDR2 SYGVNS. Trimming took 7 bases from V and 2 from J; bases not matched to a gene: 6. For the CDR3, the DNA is TGTGCCAGCACCGCACAGGGGGCCCCCTACGAGCAGTACTTC. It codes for CASTAQGAPYEQYF.

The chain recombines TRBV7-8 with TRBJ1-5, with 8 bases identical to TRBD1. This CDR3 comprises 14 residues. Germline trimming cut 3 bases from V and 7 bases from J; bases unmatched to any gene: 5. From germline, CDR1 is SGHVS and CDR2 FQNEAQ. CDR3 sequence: CASSLDRDVQPQHF. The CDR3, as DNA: TGTGCCAGCAGCTTGGACAGGGACGTCCAGCCCCAGCATTTT.

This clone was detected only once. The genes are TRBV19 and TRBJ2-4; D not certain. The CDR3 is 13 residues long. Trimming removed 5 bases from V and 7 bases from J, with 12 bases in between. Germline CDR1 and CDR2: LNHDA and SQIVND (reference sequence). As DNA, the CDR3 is TGTGCCAGTAGTTCTCCCTCCTTGAACATTCAGTACTTC. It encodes CASSSPSLNIQYF.

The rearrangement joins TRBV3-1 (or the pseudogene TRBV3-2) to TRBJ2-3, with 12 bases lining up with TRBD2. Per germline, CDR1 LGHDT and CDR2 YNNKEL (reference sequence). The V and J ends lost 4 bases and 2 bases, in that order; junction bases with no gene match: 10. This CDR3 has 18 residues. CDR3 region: CASSRIFLAGGNTDTQYF. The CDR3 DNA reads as TGTGCCAGCAGCCGAATTTTCCTAGCGGGGGGGAACACAGATACGCAGTATTTT.

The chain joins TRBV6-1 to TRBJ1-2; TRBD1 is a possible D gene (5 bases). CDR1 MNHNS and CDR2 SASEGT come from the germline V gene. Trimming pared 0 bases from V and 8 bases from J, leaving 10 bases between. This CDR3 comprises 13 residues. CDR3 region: CASSEATVGGYTF. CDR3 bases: TGTGCCAGCAGTGAAGCGACAGTGGGGGGCTACACCTTC.

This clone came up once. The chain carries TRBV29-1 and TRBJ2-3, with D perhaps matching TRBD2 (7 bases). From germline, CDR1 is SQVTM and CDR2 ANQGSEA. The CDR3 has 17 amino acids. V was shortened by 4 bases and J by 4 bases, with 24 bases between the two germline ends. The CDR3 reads CSVAGAAGAADADTQYF. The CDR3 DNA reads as TGCAGCGTTGCTGGGGCCGCGGGGGCAGCGGACGCAGATACGCAGTATTTT.

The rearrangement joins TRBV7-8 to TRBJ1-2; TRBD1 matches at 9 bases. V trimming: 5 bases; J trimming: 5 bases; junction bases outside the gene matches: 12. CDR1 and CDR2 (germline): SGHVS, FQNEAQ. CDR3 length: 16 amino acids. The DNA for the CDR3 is TGTGCCAGCAGCCTCCTCCGGGACAGGGCGAGATATGGCTACACCTTC. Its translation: CASSLLRDRARYGYTF.

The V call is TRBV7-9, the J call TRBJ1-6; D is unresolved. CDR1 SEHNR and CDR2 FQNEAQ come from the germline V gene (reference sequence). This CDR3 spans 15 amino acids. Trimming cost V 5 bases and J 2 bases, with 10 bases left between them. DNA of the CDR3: TGTGCCAGCAGCCCCCCGGGAGCCTATAATTCACCCCTCCACTTT. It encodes CASSPPGAYNSPLHF.

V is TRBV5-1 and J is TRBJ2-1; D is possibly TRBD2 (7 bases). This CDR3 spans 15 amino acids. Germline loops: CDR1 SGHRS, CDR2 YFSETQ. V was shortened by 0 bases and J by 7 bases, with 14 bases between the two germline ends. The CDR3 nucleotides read TGCGCCAGCAGCTTGGGGGACTACAGGGTGAATGAGCAGTTCTTC. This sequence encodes CASSLGDYRVNEQFF.

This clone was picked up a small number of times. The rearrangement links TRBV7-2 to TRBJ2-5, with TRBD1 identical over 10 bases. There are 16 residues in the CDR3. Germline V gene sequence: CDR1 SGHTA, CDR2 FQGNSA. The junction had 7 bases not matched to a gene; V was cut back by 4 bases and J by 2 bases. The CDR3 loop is CASSSTGTGEQETQYF. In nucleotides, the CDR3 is TGTGCCAGCAGCTCAACCGGGACAGGGGAGCAAGAGACCCAGTACTTC.

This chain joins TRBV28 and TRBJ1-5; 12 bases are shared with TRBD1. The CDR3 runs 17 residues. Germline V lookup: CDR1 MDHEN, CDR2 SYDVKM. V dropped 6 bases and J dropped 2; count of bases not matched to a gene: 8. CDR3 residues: CASRPGQGATRNQPQHF. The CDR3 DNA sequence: TGTGCCAGCAGACCGGGACAGGGGGCCACACGCAATCAGCCCCAGCATTTT.

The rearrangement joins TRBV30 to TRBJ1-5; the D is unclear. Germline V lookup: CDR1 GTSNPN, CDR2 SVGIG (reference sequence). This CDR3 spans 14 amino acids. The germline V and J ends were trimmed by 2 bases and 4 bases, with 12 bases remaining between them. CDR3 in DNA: TGTGCCTGGAGTAACGACGGCGGTAATCAGCCCCAGCATTTT. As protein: CAWSNDGGNQPQHF.

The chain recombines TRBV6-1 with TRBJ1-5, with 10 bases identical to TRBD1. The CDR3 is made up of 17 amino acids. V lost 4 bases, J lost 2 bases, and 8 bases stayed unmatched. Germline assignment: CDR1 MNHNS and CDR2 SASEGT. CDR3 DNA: TGTGCCAGCAGTGCATTGACCGGGACAGGGGGCAATCAGCCCCAGCATTTT. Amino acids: CASSALTGTGGNQPQHF.

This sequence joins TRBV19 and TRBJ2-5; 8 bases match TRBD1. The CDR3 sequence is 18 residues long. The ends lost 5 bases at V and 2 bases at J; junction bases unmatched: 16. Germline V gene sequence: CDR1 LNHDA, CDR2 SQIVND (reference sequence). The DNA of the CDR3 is TGTGCCAGTAGTCCGAGCCCGGGACAGGCAAGGGGTCAAGAGACCCAGTACTTC. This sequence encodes CASSPSPGQARGQETQYF.